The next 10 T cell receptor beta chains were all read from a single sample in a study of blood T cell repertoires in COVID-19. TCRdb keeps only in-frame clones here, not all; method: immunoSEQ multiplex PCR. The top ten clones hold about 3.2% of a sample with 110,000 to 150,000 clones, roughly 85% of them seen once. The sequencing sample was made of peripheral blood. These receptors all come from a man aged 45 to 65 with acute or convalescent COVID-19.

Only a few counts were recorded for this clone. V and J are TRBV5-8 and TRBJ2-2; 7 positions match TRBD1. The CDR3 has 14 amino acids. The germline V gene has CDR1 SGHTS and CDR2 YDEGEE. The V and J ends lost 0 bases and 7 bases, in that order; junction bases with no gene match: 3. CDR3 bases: TGTGCCAGCAGCTTGGATACAGGGGTCGGGGAGCTGTTTTTT. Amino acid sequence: CASSLDTGVGELFF.

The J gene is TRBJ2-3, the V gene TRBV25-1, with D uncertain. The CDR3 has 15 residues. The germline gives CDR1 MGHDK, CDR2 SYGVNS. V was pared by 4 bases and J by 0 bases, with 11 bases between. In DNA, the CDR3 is TGTGCCAGCAGTGGCCACGGGTTTAGCACAGATACGCAGTATTTT. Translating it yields CASSGHGFSTDTQYF.

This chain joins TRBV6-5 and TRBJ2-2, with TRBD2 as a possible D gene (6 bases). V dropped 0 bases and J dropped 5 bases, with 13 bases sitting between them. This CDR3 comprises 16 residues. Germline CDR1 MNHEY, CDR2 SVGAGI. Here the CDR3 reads CASSYSFQGGTGELFF. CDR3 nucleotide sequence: TGTGCCAGCAGTTACTCGTTTCAGGGAGGAACCGGGGAGCTGTTTTTT.

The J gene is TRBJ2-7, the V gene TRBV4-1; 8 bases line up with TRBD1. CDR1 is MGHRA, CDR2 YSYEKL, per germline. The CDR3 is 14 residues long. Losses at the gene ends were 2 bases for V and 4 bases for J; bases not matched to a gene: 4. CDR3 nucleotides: TGCGCCAGCAGCCAAAGCGACAGGGGTTACGAGCAGTACTTC. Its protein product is CASSQSDRGYEQYF.

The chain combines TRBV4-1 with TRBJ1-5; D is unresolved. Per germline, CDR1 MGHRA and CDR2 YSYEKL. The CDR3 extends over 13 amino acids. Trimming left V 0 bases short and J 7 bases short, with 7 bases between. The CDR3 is CASSQDIEQPQHF. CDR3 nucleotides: TGCGCCAGCAGCCAAGATATCGAGCAGCCCCAGCATTTT.

In nucleotides, the CDR3 is TGTGCCAGCAGCGAATTTTTCGCAGGGGAGCAGTACTTC. Translation: CASSEFFAGEQYF. The rearrangement uses TRBV7-9 and TRBJ2-7; TRBD1 might be the D (5 bases). The CDR3 totals 13 residues. Germline CDR1 and CDR2: SEHNR and FQNEAQ (reference sequence). The ends were cut back, 5 bases at V and 7 bases at J, with 15 bases in the middle.

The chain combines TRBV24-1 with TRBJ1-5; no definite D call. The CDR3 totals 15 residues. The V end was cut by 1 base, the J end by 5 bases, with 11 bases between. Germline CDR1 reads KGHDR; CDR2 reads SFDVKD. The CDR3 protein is CATSDLGRSDQPQHF. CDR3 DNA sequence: TGTGCCACCAGTGATTTAGGCAGGTCAGATCAGCCCCAGCATTTT.

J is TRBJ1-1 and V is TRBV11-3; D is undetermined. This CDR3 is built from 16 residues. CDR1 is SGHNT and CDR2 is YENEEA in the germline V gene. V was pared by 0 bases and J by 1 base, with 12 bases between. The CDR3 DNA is TGTGCCAGCAGCTTAGATAGAGGTTCACGGAACACTGAAGCTTTCTTT. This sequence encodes CASSLDRGSRNTEAFF.

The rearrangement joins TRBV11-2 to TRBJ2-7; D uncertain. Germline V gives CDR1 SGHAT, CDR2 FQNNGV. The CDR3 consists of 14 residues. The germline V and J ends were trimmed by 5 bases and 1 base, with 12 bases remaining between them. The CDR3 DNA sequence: TGTGCCAGCAGCCAAGGCCCAGGTTCCTACGAGCAGTACTTC. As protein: CASSQGPGSYEQYF. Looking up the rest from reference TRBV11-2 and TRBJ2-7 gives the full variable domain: EAGVAQSPRYKIIEKRQSVAFWCNPISGHATLYWYQQILGQGPKLLIQFQNNGVVDDSQLPKDRFSAERLKGVDSTLKIQPAKLEDSAVYLCASSQGPGSYEQYFGPGTRLTVT.

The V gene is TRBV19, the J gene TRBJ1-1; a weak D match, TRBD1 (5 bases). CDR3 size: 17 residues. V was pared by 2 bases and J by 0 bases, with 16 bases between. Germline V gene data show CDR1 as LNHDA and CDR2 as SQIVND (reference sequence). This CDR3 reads CASSIISRVSMNTEAFF. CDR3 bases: TGTGCCAGTAGTATAATAAGCAGGGTTTCCATGAACACTGAAGCTTTCTTT.